This T cell receptor beta chain was found in a study of blood T cells in healthy people across ages. Broader study findings: TCR beta diversity tracked closely with naive T cell percentage. Comparison with aged donors showed that long-lived donors had more naive CD4+ cells and higher diversity.

The V end lost 4 bases, the J end lost 1 base, and 14 bases lay between the germline ends. Germline CDR1 SGHTA, CDR2 FQGNSA. The CDR3 has 15 amino acids. This clonotype was seen more than once but under ten times. The antigen remains unidentified. A sample-barcoded 5' primer and a J-beta primer mix were used in a second PCR of about 7 to 12 cycles. TCRdb called the 5' RACE reads again in MiXCR, with one record for every CDR3 protein. This repertoire shows hundreds of thousands of distinct CDR3 sequences, 62% found once; its top ten account for 25% to 30%. The receptor was derived from a man aged 30 to 39 in good health. Material for sequencing was blood. The genes are TRBV7-2 and TRBJ2-7; D is possibly TRBD1 (5 bases). CDR3 coding DNA: TGTGCCAGCAGCTACCTCGACAGCAGGTCCTACGAGCAGTACTTC. The encoded protein is CASSYLDSRSYEQYF. The full variable domain, with the rest looked up from reference TRBV7-2 and TRBJ2-7, is GAGVSQSPSNKVTEKGKDVELRCDPISGHTALYWYRQSLGQGLEFLIYFQGNSAPDKSGLPSDRFSAERTGGSVSTLTIQRTQQEDSAVYLCASSYLDSRSYEQYFGPGTRLTVT.